Listed here are 24 T cell receptor beta chains from one sample, sequenced in a study of PD-1 blockade in mismatch repair-deficient tumors. No antigen has been identified for these receptors. TCRdb's copy holds only in-frame clones and misses some; the assay was immunoSEQ multiplex PCR. Counted here are 8,500 to 10,000 clones, around 88% occurring once; the ten biggest clones make up 22%. The time point denotes: roughly 9-day in vitro stimulation with candidate neoantigen peptide 2. The specimen was cells cultured in vitro, collected from a patient treated with pembrolizumab. These receptor sequences come from an adult with mismatch repair-deficient cancer.

The rearrangement links TRBV6-5 to TRBJ1-1; D might be TRBD1 (5 bases). CDR1 and CDR2 from the germline V gene are MNHEY and SVGAGI. This CDR3 has 15 amino acids. V lost 2 bases and J 0 bases, leaving 10 bases between the germline ends. The CDR3 nucleotides read TGTGCCAGCAGTTACCACTGGGGGATGAACACTGAAGCTTTCTTT. It codes for CASSYHWGMNTEAFF.

The chain recombines TRBV7-6 with TRBJ2-4; weak D call: TRBD1 (5 bases). The CDR3 covers 17 residues. Trimming left V 1 base short and J 1 base short, with 14 bases between. Germline lookup yields CDR1 SGHVS and CDR2 FNYEAQ. CDR3 residues: CASSLGVGTGAKNIQYF. The CDR3 nucleotides read TGTGCCAGCAGCTTAGGGGTGGGTACAGGTGCCAAAAACATTCAGTACTTC.

The V gene is TRBV4-1, the J gene TRBJ2-7; D perhaps matches TRBD1 (6 bases). The germline V gene encodes CDR1 MGHRA and CDR2 YSYEKL. The V end was cut by 4 bases, the J end by 2 bases, with 15 bases between. This CDR3 is 15 amino acids long. The CDR3, as DNA: TGCGCCAGCAGCCCGCCTCGGGACACGACCTACGAGCAGTACTTC. Its translation: CASSPPRDTTYEQYF.

The sample holds a few counts of this clone. V is TRBV21-1 and J is TRBJ1-2. TRBV21-1 is an annotated pseudogene. This CDR3 region has 9 residues. CDR3 region: CASSKGASF. The CDR3, as DNA: TGTGCCAGCAGCAAAGGAGCCAGCTTC.

This rearrangement joins TRBV2 to TRBJ2-7; no reliable D call. Germline V gene sequence: CDR1 SNHLY, CDR2 FYNNEI. V lost 6 bases and J 2 bases, leaving 17 bases between the germline ends. The CDR3 is 15 amino acids. The CDR3 DNA reads as TGTGCCAGCAGCCTTGTGCTAGTTTACCCCTACGAGCAGTACTTC. Its protein is CASSLVLVYPYEQYF.

The V call is TRBV6-5, the J call TRBJ2-3; tentative D call: TRBD2 (5 bases). Deletions cut 10 bases from V and 5 bases from J, with 16 bases between. CDR1 is MNHEY, CDR2 SVGAGI, per germline. CDR3 length: 13 amino acids. The CDR3 DNA follows: TGTGCCACCGTCGGACTTTCCAGAGATACGCAGTATTTT. This codes for CATVGLSRDTQYF.

The chain carries TRBV7-2 and TRBJ1-4; 10 bases align to TRBD1. This CDR3 comprises 17 residues. Germline lookup yields CDR1 SGHTA and CDR2 FQGNSA. Trimming removed 5 bases from V and 3 bases from J; junction bases left unmatched: 9. The CDR3 here is CASSPRQGALSNEKLFF. The CDR3 DNA reads as TGTGCCAGCAGCCCCCGACAGGGGGCGCTTTCTAATGAAAAACTGTTTTTT.

This clone was recorded once. The chain combines TRBV2 with TRBJ2-4; D not resolved. Trimming cost V 8 bases and J 0 bases, with 5 bases left between them. Germline V gives CDR1 SNHLY, CDR2 FYNNEI. The CDR3 extends over 12 amino acids. CDR3 nucleotide sequence: TGTGCCAGCCAGGTAGCCAAAAACATTCAGTACTTC. Its translation: CASQVAKNIQYF. Together with reference TRBV2 and TRBJ2-4, the CDR3 gives the full variable domain: EPEVTQTPSHQVTQMGQEVILRCVPISNHLYFYWYRQILGQKVEFLVSFYNNEISEKSEIFDDQFSVERPDGSNFTLKIRSTKLEDSAMYFCASQVAKNIQYFGAGTRLSVL.

The V call is TRBV6-5, the J call TRBJ2-2, with a tentative D call TRBD2 (6 bases). This CDR3 region has 16 residues. V dropped 4 bases and J dropped 3 bases, with 15 bases sitting between them. Germline assignment: CDR1 MNHEY and CDR2 SVGAGI. The CDR3 sequence: CASSSRRASYTGELFF. As DNA, the CDR3 is TGTGCCAGCAGTTCCCGGAGGGCCAGTTACACCGGGGAGCTGTTTTTT.

The CDR3 region is CASSIGLRISTDTQYF. CDR3 nucleotides: TGTGCCAGCAGCATCGGACTACGAATTAGCACAGATACGCAGTATTTT. V usage is TRBV28 and J usage is TRBJ2-3; D is perhaps TRBD2 (6 bases). The V end was cut by 6 bases, the J end by 0 bases, with 16 bases between. Germline CDR1 reads MDHEN; CDR2 reads SYDVKM. This CDR3 has 16 residues.

This sequence joins TRBV5-1 and TRBJ2-5; no clear D. V dropped 0 bases and J dropped 5 bases, with 11 bases sitting between them. Germline loops: CDR1 SGHRS, CDR2 YFSETQ. The CDR3 loop spans 14 amino acids. CDR3 amino acids: CASSLGGFRETQYF. DNA for the CDR3: TGCGCCAGCAGCTTGGGCGGCTTCCGGGAGACCCAGTACTTC.

The V call is TRBV29-1, the J call TRBJ2-7; D not resolved. The V end lost 0 bases, the J end lost 5 bases, and 8 bases lay between the germline ends. CDR3 length: 12 amino acids. Germline CDR1 is SQVTM and CDR2 is ANQGSEA. CDR3 protein: CSVEDRRDEQYF. CDR3 nucleotides: TGCAGCGTTGAAGATCGAAGGGACGAGCAGTACTTC.

The chain has TRBV18 and TRBJ1-5; no definite D call. The length of the CDR3 is 12 residues. The V and J ends lost 3 bases and 3 bases respectively, with 3 bases between them. Germline V CDR1 and CDR2: KGHSH, LQKENI. The CDR3 protein is CASSPPNQPQHF. CDR3 sequence (DNA): TGTGCCAGCTCACCCCCCAATCAGCCCCAGCATTTT.

The V gene is TRBV11-3, the J gene TRBJ2-1; TRBD2 might be the D (5 bases). Per germline, CDR1 SGHNT and CDR2 YENEEA. Trimming took 0 bases from V and 4 from J, leaving 16 bases between them. The length of the CDR3 is 17 residues. CDR3 amino acids: CASSLDLSGRPYNEQFF. In nucleotides, the CDR3 is TGTGCCAGCAGCTTAGATCTCAGCGGAAGACCATACAATGAGCAGTTCTTC.

This CDR3 reads CASSERWGTGELFF. CDR3 in DNA: TGTGCCAGCAGCGAGCGGTGGGGCACCGGGGAGCTGTTTTTT. The chain couples TRBV9 to TRBJ2-2; the D gene is possibly TRBD2 (5 bases). Trimming left V 3 bases short and J 4 bases short, with 10 bases between. CDR1 and CDR2 from the germline V gene are SGDLS and YYNGEE. The CDR3 runs 14 residues.

This clone was picked up a small number of times. V is TRBV5-1 and J is TRBJ2-2, with TRBD1 matching over 8 bases. The CDR3 has 16 amino acids. The V and J ends lost 3 bases and 5 bases, in that order; junction bases with no gene match: 9. Germline CDR1 reads SGHRS; CDR2 reads YFSETQ. CDR3 coding DNA: TGCGCCAGCAGCTCACCCGAGACAGGGGATACCGGGGAGCTGTTTTTT. As protein: CASSSPETGDTGELFF.

This clone was found a few times. The chain recombines TRBV7-2 with TRBJ1-2; TRBD1 agrees at 7 bases. CDR1 and CDR2 (germline): SGHTA, FQGNSA. CDR3 length: 14 residues. Trimming cost V 5 bases and J 8 bases; bases outside gene matches: 11. In DNA form, the CDR3 reads TGTGCCAGCAGCCGATCAGACAGGGTCGAAGGCTACACCTTC. It yields the protein CASSRSDRVEGYTF.

This clone was detected once. This sequence joins TRBV19 and TRBJ1-3; D possibly corresponds to TRBD1 (5 bases). This CDR3 is 18 amino acids long. The germline V gene has CDR1 LNHDA and CDR2 SQIVND (reference sequence). Trimming left V 8 bases short and J 0 bases short, with 23 bases between. The CDR3 loop is CASGRLGALSSSGNTIYF. CDR3 nucleotide sequence: TGTGCCAGTGGTCGACTTGGGGCCCTATCTAGCTCTGGAAACACCATATATTTT.

The genes are TRBV5-1 and TRBJ2-1; the match to TRBD2 covers 10 bases. This CDR3 has 15 amino acids. V lost 4 bases and J lost 4; bases outside the gene matches: 5. CDR1 and CDR2 from the germline V gene are SGHRS and YFSETQ. CDR3 in amino acids: CASSNPSGSYNEQFF. The CDR3 nucleotides are TGCGCCAGCAGCAACCCTAGCGGGAGTTACAATGAGCAGTTCTTC.

The genes are TRBV9 and TRBJ2-1; TRBD2 agrees at 13 bases. V lost 4 bases, J lost 6 bases, and 4 bases stayed unmatched. The length of the CDR3 is 15 residues. Germline V gene data show CDR1 as SGDLS and CDR2 as YYNGEE. CDR3 sequence: CASSPRTSGSNEQFF. CDR3 nucleotide sequence: TGTGCCAGCAGCCCCCGGACTAGCGGGAGCAATGAGCAGTTCTTC.

The chain couples TRBV28 to TRBJ2-3, with D possibly being TRBD2 (6 bases). CDR1 is MDHEN and CDR2 is SYDVKM in the germline V gene. Trimming removed 5 bases at V and 4 bases at J, with 13 bases between. The CDR3 is 14 residues long. Here the CDR3 reads CASSLRRAADTQYF. The CDR3 DNA reads TGTGCCAGCAGTCTTAGGAGGGCCGCAGATACGCAGTATTTT.

The chain employs TRBV7-2 and TRBJ2-1, with D possibly called TRBD1 or TRBD2 (5 bases each). The germline V gene encodes CDR1 SGHTA and CDR2 FQGNSA. Trimming removed 4 bases from V and 7 bases from J, with 14 bases in between. The CDR3 has 14 amino acids. CDR3 DNA: TGTGCCAGCAGCTCGGGACCCGAGCGGAATGAGCAGTTCTTC. Amino acids: CASSSGPERNEQFF.

This chain links TRBV29-1 with TRBJ1-1; D remains unclear. Germline V gene sequence: CDR1 SQVTM, CDR2 ANQGSEA. V lost 3 bases and J lost 0, with 8 bases in between. There are 13 residues in the CDR3. The CDR3: CSVDDGLNTEAFF. CDR3 coding DNA: TGCAGCGTTGACGACGGTTTGAACACTGAAGCTTTCTTT.

The chain recombines TRBV28 with TRBJ2-1; 8 bases agree with TRBD2. CDR3 length: 15 amino acids. The germline CDR1 and CDR2 sequences are MDHEN and SYDVKM. The J segment lost 9 bases and the V segment lost 3 bases, leaving 10 bases of the junction unmatched. The CDR3 DNA is TGTGCCAGCAGTTTGGTAACAGCGGGAGAGCGTGAGCAGTTCTTC. Residues: CASSLVTAGEREQFF.